This passage covers 32 T cell receptor beta chains from one sample sequenced in a study of blood T cell repertoires in COVID-19 (dated by TCRdb to the early 2020s). The library was made by the immunoSEQ multiplex PCR assay. TCRdb obtained this table from immuneACCESS and retained in-frame rearrangements with V and J assigned. These tables miss some clones; where compared with another copy, unresolved V genes account for less than half of the shortfall, and the remainder is unexplained. In this sample the table shows about 240,000 clones, about 80% of which occur a single time. 3.3% of the sample comes from the top ten. Input material: peripheral blood. All receptors derive from an elderly woman with acute or convalescent COVID-19.

In its sample, this clone was seen a few times. This sequence joins TRBV23-1 and TRBJ1-5, with 7 bases fitting TRBD1. TRBV23-1 is sorted into the ORF group, with uncertain function. The CDR3 extends over 12 amino acids. The J segment lost 7 bases and the V segment lost 7 bases, leaving 4 bases of the junction unmatched. CDR3 region: CASTRGQQPQHF. The CDR3 DNA reads TGCGCCAGCACGAGGGGGCAACAGCCCCAGCATTTT.

The chain uses TRBV2 and TRBJ1-3; maybe TRBD1 (5 bases). The V end was cut by 0 bases, the J end by 0 bases, with 9 bases between. The CDR3 totals 16 residues. The germline gives CDR1 SNHLY, CDR2 FYNNEI. The CDR3 DNA reads as TGTGCCAGCAGTGAAGCGGGGCAGAGCTCTGGAAACACCATATATTTT. Its translation: CASSEAGQSSGNTIYF. Based on the CDR3 plus reference TRBV2 and TRBJ1-3, the full variable domain is EPEVTQTPSHQVTQMGQEVILRCVPISNHLYFYWYRQILGQKVEFLVSFYNNEISEKSEIFDDQFSVERPDGSNFTLKIRSTKLEDSAMYFCASSEAGQSSGNTIYFGEGSWLTVV.

The table lists this clone with a few counts. V and J are TRBV6-5 and TRBJ1-4; TRBD1 matches 12 bases. CDR3 length: 15 residues. Germline assignment: CDR1 MNHEY and CDR2 SVGAGI. CDR3: CVTGTGGNIGEKLFF. Written as DNA, the CDR3 is TGTGTGACCGGGACAGGGGGCAATATTGGTGAAAAACTGTTTTTT.

This chain uses TRBV5-1 with TRBJ2-5, with 7 bases that match TRBD2. Germline lookup yields CDR1 SGHRS and CDR2 YFSETQ. This CDR3 is 13 amino acids long. V lost 3 bases and J lost 3; bases outside the gene matches: 2. This CDR3 is CASSSLAEETQYF. The CDR3 coding sequence is TGCGCCAGCAGCTCCCTAGCGGAAGAGACCCAGTACTTC.

J is TRBJ2-7 and V is TRBV19, with D maybe TRBD2 (5 bases). Between the trimmed V and J ends, which lost 6 bases and 2 bases, there was a span of 17 bases. Per the germline V gene, CDR1 is LNHDA and CDR2 is SQIVND (reference sequence). The CDR3 extends over 15 amino acids. The CDR3 loop reads CASSLGESLTYEQYF. CDR3 sequence (DNA): TGTGCCAGTAGCCTCGGGGAGTCCCTAACCTACGAGCAGTACTTC.

This clone was observed a few times. The chain has TRBV6-6 and TRBJ2-3, with a possible D match to TRBD2 (6 bases). The ends were cut back, 2 bases at V and 5 bases at J, with 8 bases in the middle. Germline V lookup: CDR1 MNHNY, CDR2 SVGAGI (reference sequence). The CDR3 sequence is 13 residues long. Here the CDR3 DNA reads TGTGCCAGCAGTTACCCGGGACTAGATACGCAGTATTTT. Amino acid sequence: CASSYPGLDTQYF.

The table lists this clone with a few counts. The chain uses TRBV18 and TRBJ1-6; no definite D call. V was cut by 2 bases and J by 9 bases, with 8 bases left in between. Germline V gene data show CDR1 as KGHSH and CDR2 as LQKENI. This CDR3 contains 13 residues. The CDR3 spells CASSPDLGSPLHF. The CDR3 region has the DNA TGTGCCAGCTCACCAGATCTCGGTTCACCCCTCCACTTT.

The chain joins TRBV11-2 to TRBJ2-2; TRBD2 matches 7 bases. CDR1 and CDR2 (germline): SGHAT, FQNNGV. The J segment lost 5 bases and the V segment lost 7 bases, leaving 4 bases of the junction unmatched. The CDR3 has 13 residues. CDR3 coding DNA: TGTGCCAGCACCCGTAGCGGGACCGGGGAGCTGTTTTTT. It translates to CASTRSGTGELFF.

The rearrangement uses TRBV2 and TRBJ1-1; D is ambiguous. V shed 2 bases and J shed 5 bases, with 12 bases lying between them. The length of the CDR3 is 14 residues. The germline gives CDR1 SNHLY, CDR2 FYNNEI. The CDR3 sequence is CASSESAAGTEAFF. DNA for the CDR3: TGTGCCAGCAGTGAATCTGCGGCCGGGACTGAAGCTTTCTTT.

The CDR3 loop is CASSLAGTAYSPLHF. The DNA for the CDR3 is TGTGCCAGCAGCTTAGCCGGGACAGCATATTCACCCCTCCACTTT. The rearrangement joins TRBV7-9 to TRBJ1-6, with 7 bases that match TRBD1. CDR3 size: 15 residues. J gave up 8 bases and V 0 bases, and 4 bases lay outside the gene matches. CDR1 is SEHNR, CDR2 FQNEAQ, per germline (reference sequence).

The CDR3 reads CASSLVVGAYEQYF. CDR3 nucleotide sequence: TGTGCCAGCAGCTTAGTGGTAGGAGCTTACGAGCAGTACTTC. V and J are TRBV11-1 and TRBJ2-7; D gene uncertain. The ends were cut back, 1 base at V and 4 bases at J, with 11 bases in the middle. CDR1 SGHAT and CDR2 FQDESV come from the germline V gene (reference sequence). CDR3 length equals 14 residues. The complete variable domain, with remaining parts taken from reference TRBV11-1 and TRBJ2-7, reads EAEVAQSPRYKITEKSQAVAFWCDPISGHATLYWYRQILGQGPELLVQFQDESVVDDSQLPKDRFSAERLKGVDSTLKIQPAELGDSAMYLCASSLVVGAYEQYFGPGTRLTVT.

V gene TRBV10-1 combines with J gene TRBJ1-3; D not certain. The germline V gene encodes CDR1 WNHNN and CDR2 SYGVQD (reference sequence). The ends were cut back, 0 bases at V and 8 bases at J, with 14 bases in the middle. The CDR3 length is 15 residues. CDR3 DNA sequence: TGCGCCAGCAGTGAGTCGGCCCAATTGGGAGACACCATATATTTT. Protein product: CASSESAQLGDTIYF.

CDR3 region: CASSAQGGGANEQFF. CDR3 sequence (DNA): TGCGCCAGCAGCGCTCAGGGCGGGGGGGCCAATGAGCAGTTCTTC. The V gene is TRBV4-3, the J gene TRBJ2-1; 9 bases line up with TRBD2. Germline lookup yields CDR1 LGHNA and CDR2 YSLEER. The CDR3 runs to 15 residues. The trim removed 5 bases at V and 6 bases at J, leaving 8 bases unmatched.

The chain joins TRBV30 to TRBJ1-5; 9 nucleotides line up with TRBD1. The CDR3 runs 15 residues. V shed 5 bases and J 4 bases; nucleotides not matched to a gene: 9. Germline CDR1 and CDR2: GTSNPN and SVGIG (reference sequence). The CDR3 loop reads CAWVDTTGGNQPQHF. CDR3 coding DNA: TGTGCCTGGGTCGATACGACAGGGGGGAATCAGCCCCAGCATTTT.

This chain uses TRBV3-1 (or the pseudogene TRBV3-2) with TRBJ1-2; a weak D match, TRBD1 (6 bases). In germline, CDR1 is LGHDT, CDR2 YNNKEL (reference sequence). With 3 bases removed from V and 6 bases from J, the gap between germline ends came to 17 bases. This CDR3 is built from 15 residues. Written as DNA, the CDR3 is TGTGCCAGCAGCCAGCAGACTCAGGGGTTCCATGGCTACACCTTC. Its protein product is CASSQQTQGFHGYTF.

The rearrangement uses TRBV3-1 (or the pseudogene TRBV3-2) and TRBJ2-5; 9 bases fit TRBD2. V lost 1 base and J lost 0; bases outside the gene matches: 3. CDR3 length: 16 amino acids. Germline V gene data show CDR1 as LGHDT and CDR2 as YNNKEL (reference sequence). The CDR3 coding sequence is TGTGCCAGCAGCCAAGGGGCTAGCGGGGACCAAGAGACCCAGTACTTC. Its protein product is CASSQGASGDQETQYF.

V usage is TRBV7-2 and J usage is TRBJ2-2, with unresolved D. V dropped 3 bases and J dropped 1 base, with 12 bases sitting between them. Per germline, CDR1 SGHTA and CDR2 FQGNSA. The CDR3 totals 16 residues. As DNA, the CDR3 is TGTGCCAGCAGCTTCATAAACTCACTGAACACCGGGGAGCTGTTTTTT. Its protein product is CASSFINSLNTGELFF.

The rearrangement links TRBV7-9 to TRBJ1-3; D is unresolved. The CDR3 length is 18 residues. Deletions cut 7 bases from V and 0 bases from J, with 22 bases between. The germline gives CDR1 SEHNR, CDR2 FQNEAQ (reference sequence). CDR3 in DNA: TGTGCCAGCATCCTATCCCTAGCTACAGTGAACTCTGGAAACACCATATATTTT. Amino acids: CASILSLATVNSGNTIYF.

This sequence joins TRBV3-1 (or the pseudogene TRBV3-2) and TRBJ1-1, with 7 bases aligning to TRBD1. V was pared by 1 base and J by 10 bases, with 12 bases of the junction left unmatched. This CDR3 comprises 15 residues. Germline CDR1 and CDR2: LGHDT and YNNKEL (reference sequence). As DNA, the CDR3 is TGTGCCAGCAGCCAAGGGGGCAGGGGGAAATGGGGAGCTTTCTTT. Residues: CASSQGGRGKWGAFF.

The chain combines TRBV11-3 with TRBJ2-3; 8 bases match TRBD2. Germline-derived CDR1 and CDR2 are SGHNT and YENEEA. The ends lost 1 base at V and 0 bases at J; junction bases unmatched: 6. The CDR3 totals 17 residues. The CDR3 DNA reads TGTGCCAGCAGCTTAGGATCTTCTAGCGGGAGCACAGATACGCAGTATTTT. The encoded protein is CASSLGSSSGSTDTQYF.

CDR3 sequence: CASSKAGTGGVVNYGYTF. CDR3 coding DNA: TGTGCCAGCAGCAAAGCCGGGACAGGGGGCGTAGTGAACTATGGCTACACCTTC. The genes are TRBV5-4 and TRBJ1-2; the match to TRBD1 covers 12 bases. Germline CDR1 and CDR2: SGHNT and YYREEE (reference sequence). The CDR3 extends over 18 amino acids. V lost 4 bases to trimming and J lost 2 bases; unmatched junction nucleotides: 12.

The rearrangement links TRBV11-2 to TRBJ1-2; D gene ambiguous. V shed 5 bases and J shed 4 bases, with 17 bases lying between them. Germline CDR1 is SGHAT and CDR2 is FQNNGV. The CDR3 length is 15 residues. CDR3 nucleotide sequence: TGTGCCAGCAGCGAGCGGGGAGGGTTCGGCTATGGCTACACCTTC. Translating it yields CASSERGGFGYGYTF.

The genes are TRBV19 and TRBJ1-1; 8 bases match TRBD1. J was trimmed by 2 bases and V by 2 bases; bases with no gene match: 10. Per germline, CDR1 LNHDA and CDR2 SQIVND (reference sequence). CDR3 length equals 17 residues. CDR3 sequence (DNA): TGTGCCAGTAGTATATATCAATCGGACAGGGAAAACACTGAAGCTTTCTTT. It codes for CASSIYQSDRENTEAFF.

V and J are TRBV7-9 and TRBJ1-6, with no clear D. The CDR3 has 13 amino acids. Trimming left V 1 base short and J 5 bases short, with 3 bases between. Per germline, CDR1 SEHNR and CDR2 FQNEAQ (reference sequence). CDR3: CASSLVNNSPLHF. The CDR3 DNA is TGTGCCAGCAGCTTAGTAAATAATTCACCCCTCCACTTT.

The chain is built from TRBV19 and TRBJ2-2; 8 bases are shared with TRBD2. Looked up from germline, CDR1 is LNHDA and CDR2 is SQIVND (reference sequence). The CDR3 has 15 residues. The V and J ends lost 3 bases and 8 bases, in that order; junction bases with no gene match: 8. The CDR3 bases are TGTGCCAGTAGTATTCTCCTAGCGGGTCCAGGGGAGCTGTTTTTT. It specifies CASSILLAGPGELFF. The full variable domain, in which reference TRBV19 and TRBJ2-2 provide the parts outside the CDR3, is DGGITQSPKYLFRKEGQNVTLSCEQNLNHDAMYWYRQDPGQGLRLIYYSQIVNDFQKGDIAEGYSVSREKKESFPLTVTSAQKNPTAFYLCASSILLAGPGELFFGEGSRLTVL.

The V gene is TRBV4-1, the J gene TRBJ1-2; TRBD1 aligns across 9 bases. Germline V lookup: CDR1 MGHRA, CDR2 YSYEKL. The CDR3 contains 16 residues. J lost 8 bases, V lost 4 bases, and 14 bases had no gene match. In nucleotides, the CDR3 is TGCGCCAGCAGCCTGATTGGGGGACAGGGAAAGAGGGGCTACACCTTC. Residues: CASSLIGGQGKRGYTF.

This sequence joins TRBV3-1 (or the pseudogene TRBV3-2) and TRBJ2-1; TRBD1 aligns across 7 bases. V dropped 3 bases and J dropped 4; count of bases not matched to a gene: 6. There are 15 residues in the CDR3. Per germline, CDR1 LGHDT and CDR2 YNNKEL (reference sequence). The CDR3 region is CASSQGQTQYNEQFF. The CDR3, as DNA: TGTGCCAGCAGCCAGGGACAGACACAGTACAATGAGCAGTTCTTC.

The rearrangement joins TRBV28 to TRBJ1-1, with TRBD1 matching over 7 bases. CDR1 is MDHEN and CDR2 is SYDVKM in the germline V gene. The trim removed 6 bases at V and 2 bases at J, leaving 9 bases unmatched. There are 15 residues in the CDR3. This chain's CDR3 is CASSLARQGNTEAFF. The CDR3 DNA follows: TGTGCCAGCAGCCTTGCAAGACAGGGAAACACTGAAGCTTTCTTT.

This chain uses TRBV5-1 with TRBJ2-7; 7 nucleotides line up with TRBD2. The CDR3 has 16 amino acids. V shed 0 bases and J 4 bases; nucleotides not matched to a gene: 10. The germline gives CDR1 SGHRS, CDR2 YFSETQ. The CDR3 nucleotides are TGCGCCAGCAGCTTGGGGGGAGGCGGGAGCCAGTACGAGCAGTACTTC. Translating it yields CASSLGGGGSQYEQYF.

V gene TRBV7-2 combines with J gene TRBJ2-5; 10 positions match TRBD1. The CDR3 extends over 16 amino acids. Germline CDR1 reads SGHTA; CDR2 reads FQGNSA. V lost 1 base and J lost 5; bases outside the gene matches: 7. The chain's CDR3 is CASSLGLTGGMETQYF. CDR3 DNA: TGTGCCAGCAGCTTAGGGTTGACAGGGGGCATGGAGACCCAGTACTTC.

This clone was detected only a few times. The V gene is TRBV5-4, the J gene TRBJ1-1, with a tentative D call TRBD1 (5 bases). Germline V gives CDR1 SGHNT, CDR2 YYREEE (reference sequence). Trimming shortened V by 6 bases and J by 1 base, and 10 bases separated the two germline ends. The CDR3 totals 13 residues. CDR3 bases: TGTGCCAGCAACCCGCAGGGGAACACTGAAGCTTTCTTT. Amino acid sequence: CASNPQGNTEAFF.

This clone has a count of ten or more. The chain joins TRBV6-2 or TRBV6-3 to TRBJ2-7; 8 bases are a match to TRBD2. Germline values: CDR1 MNHEY, CDR2 SVGEGT. CDR3 length equals 16 residues. The J segment lost 6 bases and the V segment lost 2 bases, leaving 12 bases of the junction unmatched. The CDR3 sequence is CASSYPGVVGTSEQYF. The CDR3 DNA reads as TGTGCCAGCAGTTACCCCGGGGTTGTCGGGACTAGCGAGCAGTACTTC.